This TCR beta chain is drawn from a study of CD8+ T cells in alopecia areata. Study conclusions and caveats: In lesional scalp, particularly from alopecia totalis/universalis, clonality was higher than in normal scalp.

RNA was extracted and reverse transcribed into cDNA as the sequencing template. Measured with immunoSEQ multiplex PCR; TCRdb has only the in-frame clones, and not every one. The data show approximately 30,000 clones, 62% seen once. CDR3 length: 13 residues. Germline V gives CDR1 SQVTM, CDR2 ANQGSEA. V was cut by 3 bases and J by 3 bases, with 11 bases left in between. This clone was observed a few times. Its antigen is unidentified. The receptor comes from a human donor with alopecia areata. The V and J genes are TRBV29-1 and TRBJ1-2, with D tentatively TRBD1 (5 bases). The specimen was NKG2D-high CD8+ T cells sorted from blood. The CDR3 DNA sequence: TGCAGCGTTGAGGATAGGGGAGACTATGGCTACACCTTC. It codes for CSVEDRGDYGYTF.